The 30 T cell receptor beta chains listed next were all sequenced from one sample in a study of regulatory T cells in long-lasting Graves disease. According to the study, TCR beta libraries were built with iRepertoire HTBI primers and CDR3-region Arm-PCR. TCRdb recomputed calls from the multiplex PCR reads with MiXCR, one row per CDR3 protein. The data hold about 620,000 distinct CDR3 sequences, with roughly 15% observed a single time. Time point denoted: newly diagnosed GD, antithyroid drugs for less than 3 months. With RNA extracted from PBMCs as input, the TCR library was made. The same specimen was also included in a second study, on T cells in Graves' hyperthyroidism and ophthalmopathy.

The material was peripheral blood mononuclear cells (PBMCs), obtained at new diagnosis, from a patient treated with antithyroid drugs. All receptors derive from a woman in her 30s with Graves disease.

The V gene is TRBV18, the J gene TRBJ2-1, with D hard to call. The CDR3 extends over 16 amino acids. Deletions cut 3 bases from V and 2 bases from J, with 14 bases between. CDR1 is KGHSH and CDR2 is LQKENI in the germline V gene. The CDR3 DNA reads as TGTGCCAGCTCACCGGGCCAAATCCCCCCCTACAATGAGCAGTTCTTC. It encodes CASSPGQIPPYNEQFF.

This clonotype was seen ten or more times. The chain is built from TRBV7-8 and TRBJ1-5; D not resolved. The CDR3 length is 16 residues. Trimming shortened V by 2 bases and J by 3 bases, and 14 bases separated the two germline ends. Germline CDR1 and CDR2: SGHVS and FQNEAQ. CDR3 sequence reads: CASSLSEAAYNQPQHF. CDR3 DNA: TGTGCCAGCAGCTTATCTGAGGCAGCCTACAATCAGCCCCAGCATTTT.

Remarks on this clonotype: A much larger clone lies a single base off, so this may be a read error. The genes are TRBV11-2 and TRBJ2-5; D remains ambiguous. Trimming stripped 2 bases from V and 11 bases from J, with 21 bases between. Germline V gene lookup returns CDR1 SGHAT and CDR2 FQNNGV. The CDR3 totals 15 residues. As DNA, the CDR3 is TGTGCCAGCAGCTTATCTGATGGGATCGGGTATGAGCAGTACTTC. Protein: CASSLSDGIGYEQYF.

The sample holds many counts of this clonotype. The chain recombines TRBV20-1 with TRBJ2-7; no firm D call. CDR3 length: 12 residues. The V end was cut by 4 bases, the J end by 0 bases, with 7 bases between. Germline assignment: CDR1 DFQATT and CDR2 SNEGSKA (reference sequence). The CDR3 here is CSAKSSSYEQYF. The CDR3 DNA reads TGCAGTGCTAAAAGTAGCTCCTACGAGCAGTACTTC.

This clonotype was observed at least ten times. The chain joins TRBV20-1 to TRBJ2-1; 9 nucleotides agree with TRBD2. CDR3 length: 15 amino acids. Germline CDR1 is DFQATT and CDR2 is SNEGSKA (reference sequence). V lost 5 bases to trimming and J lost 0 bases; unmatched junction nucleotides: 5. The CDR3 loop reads CSAPLSGSSYNEQFF. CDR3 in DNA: TGCAGTGCTCCCCTTAGCGGGAGCTCCTACAATGAGCAGTTCTTC.

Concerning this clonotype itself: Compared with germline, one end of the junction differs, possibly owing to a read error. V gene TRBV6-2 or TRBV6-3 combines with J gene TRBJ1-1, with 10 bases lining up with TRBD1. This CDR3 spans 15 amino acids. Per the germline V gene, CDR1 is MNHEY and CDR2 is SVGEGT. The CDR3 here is CASKPRVVQDRGFFF. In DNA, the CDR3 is TGTGCCAGCAAACCCAGAGTGGTACAGGACAGGGGGTTCTTTTTT.

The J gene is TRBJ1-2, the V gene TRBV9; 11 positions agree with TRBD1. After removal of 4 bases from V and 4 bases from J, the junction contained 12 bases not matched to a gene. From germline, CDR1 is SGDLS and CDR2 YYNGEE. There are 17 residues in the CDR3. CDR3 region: CASSPRTGGTNRYGYTF. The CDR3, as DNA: TGTGCCAGCAGCCCCCGGACAGGGGGCACTAATCGCTATGGCTACACCTTC.

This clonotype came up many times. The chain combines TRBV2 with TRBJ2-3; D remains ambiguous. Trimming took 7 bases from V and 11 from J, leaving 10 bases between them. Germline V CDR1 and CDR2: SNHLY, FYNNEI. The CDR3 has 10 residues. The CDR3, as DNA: TGTGCCAGCAACCCCCTTGGGCAGTATTTT. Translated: CASNPLGQYF.

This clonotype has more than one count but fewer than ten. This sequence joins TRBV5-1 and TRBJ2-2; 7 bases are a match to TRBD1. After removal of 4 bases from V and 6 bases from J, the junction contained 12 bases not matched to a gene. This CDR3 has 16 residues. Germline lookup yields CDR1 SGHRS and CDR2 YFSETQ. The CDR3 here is CASSVTGILTSGELFF. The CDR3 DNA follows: TGCGCCAGCAGCGTGACAGGGATCCTTACGTCCGGGGAGCTGTTTTTT.

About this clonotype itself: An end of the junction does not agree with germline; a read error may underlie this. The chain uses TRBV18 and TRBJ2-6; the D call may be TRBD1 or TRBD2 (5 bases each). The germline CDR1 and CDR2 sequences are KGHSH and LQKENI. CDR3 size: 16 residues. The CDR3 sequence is CASSPKPNSGGNVLTF. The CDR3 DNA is TGTGCCAGCTCACCTAAGCCCAACTCTGGGGGCAACGTCCTGACTTTC. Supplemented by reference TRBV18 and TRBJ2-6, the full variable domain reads NAGVMQNPRHLVRRRGQEARLRCSPMKGHSHVYWYRQLPEEGLKFMVYLQKENIIDESGMPKERFSAEFPKEGPSILRIQQVVRGDSAAYFCASSPKPNSGGNVLTFGAGSRLTVL.

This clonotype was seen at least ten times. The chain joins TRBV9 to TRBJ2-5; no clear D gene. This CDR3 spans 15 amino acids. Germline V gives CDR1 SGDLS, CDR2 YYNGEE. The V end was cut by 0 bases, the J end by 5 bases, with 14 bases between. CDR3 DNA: TGTGCCAGCAGCGTAGACGTCGGTAGGTGGGAGACCCAGTACTTC. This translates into CASSVDVGRWETQYF. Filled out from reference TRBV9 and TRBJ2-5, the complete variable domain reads DSGVTQTPKHLITATGQRVTLRCSPRSGDLSVYWYQQSLDQGLQFLIQYYNGEERAKGNILERFSAQQFPDLHSELNLSSLELGDSALYFCASSVDVGRWETQYFGPGTRLLVL.

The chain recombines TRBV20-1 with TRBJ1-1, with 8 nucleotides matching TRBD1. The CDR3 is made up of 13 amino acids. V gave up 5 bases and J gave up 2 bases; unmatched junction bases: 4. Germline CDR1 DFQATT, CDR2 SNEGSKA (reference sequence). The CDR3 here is CSASGGANTEAFF. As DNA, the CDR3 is TGCAGTGCTTCAGGGGGCGCAAACACTGAAGCTTTCTTT.

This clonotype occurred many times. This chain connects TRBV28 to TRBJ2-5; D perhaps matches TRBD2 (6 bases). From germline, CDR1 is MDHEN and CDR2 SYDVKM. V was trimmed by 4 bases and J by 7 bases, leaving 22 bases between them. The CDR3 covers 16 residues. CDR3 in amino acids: CASSSASYVLGGTQYF. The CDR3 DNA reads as TGTGCCAGCAGTTCAGCAAGCTATGTCCTGGGGGGGACCCAGTACTTC.

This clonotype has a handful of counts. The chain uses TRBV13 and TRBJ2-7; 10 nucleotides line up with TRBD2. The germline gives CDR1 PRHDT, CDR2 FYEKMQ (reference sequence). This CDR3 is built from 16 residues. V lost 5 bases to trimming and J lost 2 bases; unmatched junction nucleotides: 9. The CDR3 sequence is CASSTHGLAETYEQYF. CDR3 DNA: TGTGCCAGCAGCACCCATGGACTAGCGGAAACCTACGAGCAGTACTTC.

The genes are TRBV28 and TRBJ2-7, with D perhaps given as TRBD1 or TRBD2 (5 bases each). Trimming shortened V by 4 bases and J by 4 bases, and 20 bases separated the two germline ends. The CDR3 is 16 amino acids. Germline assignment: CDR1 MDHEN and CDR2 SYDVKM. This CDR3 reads CASSSTPGRGVYEQYF. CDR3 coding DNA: TGTGCCAGCAGTTCGACACCGGGACGGGGCGTATACGAGCAGTACTTC.

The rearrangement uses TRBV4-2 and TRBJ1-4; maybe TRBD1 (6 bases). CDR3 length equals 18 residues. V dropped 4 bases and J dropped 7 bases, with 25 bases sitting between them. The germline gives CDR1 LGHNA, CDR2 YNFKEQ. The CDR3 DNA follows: TGTGCCAGCAGCCTGTACATCACTAGAACAGGGCTTGGTGAAAAACTGTTTTTT. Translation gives CASSLYITRTGLGEKLFF.

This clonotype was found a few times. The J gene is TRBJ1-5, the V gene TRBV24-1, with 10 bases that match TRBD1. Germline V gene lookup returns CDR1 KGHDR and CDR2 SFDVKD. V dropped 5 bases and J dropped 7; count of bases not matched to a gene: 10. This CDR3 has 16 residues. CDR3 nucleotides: TGTGCCACCAGTGGCCCGGGACAGGGGCAGGGACAGCCCCAGCATTTT. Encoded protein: CATSGPGQGQGQPQHF.

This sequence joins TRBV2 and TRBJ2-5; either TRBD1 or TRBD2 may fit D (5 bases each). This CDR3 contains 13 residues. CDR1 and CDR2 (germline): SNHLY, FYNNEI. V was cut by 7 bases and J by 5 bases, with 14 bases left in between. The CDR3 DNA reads TGTGCCAGCATGAGGGCCGAGGGGGAGACCCAGTACTTC. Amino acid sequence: CASMRAEGETQYF.

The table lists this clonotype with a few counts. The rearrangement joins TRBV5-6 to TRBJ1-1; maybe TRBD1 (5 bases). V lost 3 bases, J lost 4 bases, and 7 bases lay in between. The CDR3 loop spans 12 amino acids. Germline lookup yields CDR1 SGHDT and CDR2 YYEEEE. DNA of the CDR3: TGTGCCAGCAGCTGGGGACCCACTGAAGCTTTCTTT. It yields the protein CASSWGPTEAFF.

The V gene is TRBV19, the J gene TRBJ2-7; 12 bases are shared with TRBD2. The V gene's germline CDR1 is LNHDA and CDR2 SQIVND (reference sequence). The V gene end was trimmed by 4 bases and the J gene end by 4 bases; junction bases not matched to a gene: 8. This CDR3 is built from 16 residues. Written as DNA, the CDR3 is TGTGCCAGTAGTAAGGTCCTAGCGGGAGGGCTTTACGAGCAGTACTTC. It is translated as CASSKVLAGGLYEQYF.

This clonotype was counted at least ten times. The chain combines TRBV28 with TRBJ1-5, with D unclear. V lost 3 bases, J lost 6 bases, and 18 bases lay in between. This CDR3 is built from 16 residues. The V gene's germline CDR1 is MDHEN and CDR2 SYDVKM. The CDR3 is CASSFPAGGISQPQHF. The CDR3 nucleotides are TGTGCCAGCAGTTTCCCGGCAGGCGGCATAAGTCAGCCCCAGCATTTT.

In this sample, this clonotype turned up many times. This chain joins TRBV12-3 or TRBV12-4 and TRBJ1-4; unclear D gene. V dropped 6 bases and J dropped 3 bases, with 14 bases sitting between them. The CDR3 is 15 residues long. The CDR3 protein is CASSRIGGSNEKLFF. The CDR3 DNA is TGTGCCAGCAGCAGAATTGGTGGGTCTAATGAAAAACTGTTTTTT.

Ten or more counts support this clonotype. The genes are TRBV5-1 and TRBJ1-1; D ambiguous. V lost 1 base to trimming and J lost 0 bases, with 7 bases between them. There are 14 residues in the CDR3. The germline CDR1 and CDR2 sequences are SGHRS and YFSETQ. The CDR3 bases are TGCGCCAGCAGCTTGTCGTCGGTGAACACTGAAGCTTTCTTT. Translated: CASSLSSVNTEAFF.

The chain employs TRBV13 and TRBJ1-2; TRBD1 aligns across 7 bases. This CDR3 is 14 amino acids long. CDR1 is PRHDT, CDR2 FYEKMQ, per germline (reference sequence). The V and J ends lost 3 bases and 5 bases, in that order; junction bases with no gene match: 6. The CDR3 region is CASSLPGGPYGYTF. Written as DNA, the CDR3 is TGTGCCAGCAGCTTGCCAGGGGGACCTTATGGCTACACCTTC.

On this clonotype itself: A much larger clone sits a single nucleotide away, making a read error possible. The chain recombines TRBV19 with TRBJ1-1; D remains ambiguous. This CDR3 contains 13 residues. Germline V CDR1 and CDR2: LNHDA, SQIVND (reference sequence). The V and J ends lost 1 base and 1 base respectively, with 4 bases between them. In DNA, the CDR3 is TGTGCCAGTAGTATAGGGGAGAACACTGAAGCTTTCTTT. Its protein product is CASSIGENTEAFF.

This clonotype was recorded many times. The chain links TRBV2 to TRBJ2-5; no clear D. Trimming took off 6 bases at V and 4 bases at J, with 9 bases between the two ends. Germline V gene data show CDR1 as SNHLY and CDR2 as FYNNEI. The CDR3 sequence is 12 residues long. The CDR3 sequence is CASSRLGETQYF. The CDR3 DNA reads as TGTGCCAGCAGCAGATTGGGAGAGACCCAGTACTTC.

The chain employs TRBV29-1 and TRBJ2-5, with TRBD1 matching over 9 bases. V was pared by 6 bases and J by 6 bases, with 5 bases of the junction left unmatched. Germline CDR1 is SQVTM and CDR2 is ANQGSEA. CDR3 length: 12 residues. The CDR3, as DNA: TGCAGCGTACAGGGACAGGGAAAGACCCAGTACTTC. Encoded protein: CSVQGQGKTQYF.

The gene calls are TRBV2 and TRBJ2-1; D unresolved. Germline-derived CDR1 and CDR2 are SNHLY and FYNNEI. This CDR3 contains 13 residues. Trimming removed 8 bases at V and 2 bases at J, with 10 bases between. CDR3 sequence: CASGERTYNEQFF. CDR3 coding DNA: TGTGCCAGCGGCGAGCGCACCTACAATGAGCAGTTCTTC.

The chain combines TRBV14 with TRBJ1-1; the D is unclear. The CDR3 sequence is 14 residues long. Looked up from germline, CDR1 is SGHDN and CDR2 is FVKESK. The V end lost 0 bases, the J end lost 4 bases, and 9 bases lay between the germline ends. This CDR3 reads CASSQERVPTEAFF. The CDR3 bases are TGTGCCAGCAGCCAAGAAAGGGTCCCCACTGAAGCTTTCTTT.

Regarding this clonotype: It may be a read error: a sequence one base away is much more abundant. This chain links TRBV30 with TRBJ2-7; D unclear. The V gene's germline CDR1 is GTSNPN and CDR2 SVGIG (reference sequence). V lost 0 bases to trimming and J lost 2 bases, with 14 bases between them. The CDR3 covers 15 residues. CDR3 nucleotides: TGTGCCTGGAGTGTTCTTGGCAGGAGCCCCTACGAGCAGTACTTC. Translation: CAWSVLGRSPYEQYF.